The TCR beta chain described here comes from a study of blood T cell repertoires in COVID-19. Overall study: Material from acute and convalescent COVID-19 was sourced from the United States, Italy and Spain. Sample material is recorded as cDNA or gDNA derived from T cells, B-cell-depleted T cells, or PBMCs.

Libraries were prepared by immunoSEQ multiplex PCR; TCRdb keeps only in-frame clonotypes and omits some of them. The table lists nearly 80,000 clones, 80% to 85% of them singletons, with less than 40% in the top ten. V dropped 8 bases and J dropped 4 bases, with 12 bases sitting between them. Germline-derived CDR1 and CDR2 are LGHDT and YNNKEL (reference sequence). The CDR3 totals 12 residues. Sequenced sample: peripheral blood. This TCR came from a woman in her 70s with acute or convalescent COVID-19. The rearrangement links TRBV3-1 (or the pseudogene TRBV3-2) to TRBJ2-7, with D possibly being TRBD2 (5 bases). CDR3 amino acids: CASGSEKYEQYF. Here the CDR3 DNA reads TGTGCCAGCGGGAGCGAGAAATACGAGCAGTACTTC.